This T cell receptor (beta chain) emerged from a study of follicular helper T cells after annual influenza vaccination (dated by TCRdb to about 2017). Regarding the complete study: After each seasonal influenza vaccination, blood samples were collected on days 0, 7 and 28. Some subjects were followed across successive annual vaccinations spanning the 2013-2014, 2014-2015 and 2015-2016 seasons to study recall of cTfh clones. One week after vaccination, a second recruited cohort of roughly twelve subjects (Table S1) displayed a similar ICOS+CD38+ cTfh response. Multi-year samples were available for six subjects, with four spanning two vaccination seasons and two spanning three seasons. The 2013-2014 samples were cryopreserved, while the 2015 samples were processed right after collection.

V is cut by 4 bases and J by 1 base, and the space between the germline ends is 11 bases. Inclusive of the bounding cysteine and phenylalanine, the CDR3 is 15 residues long. Of all the DNA, just the CDR3 is kept, 45 bases in frame from base 1. Looking up the germline V gene yields CDR1 SGHVS and CDR2 FQNEAQ. The intended sense of this specimen's time point label: 2015-2016 season, pre-vaccination. Adults received seasonal inactivated influenza vaccine (Fluvarix), and TCRB sequencing tracked sorted blood CD4 subsets before and after vaccination. To be eligible, subjects had to live in the community and must not have received influenza vaccine in the previous 6 months. Influenza vaccine contraindications, substance abuse, HIV/AIDS, active malignancy, immunomodulatory medication and active illness such as respiratory infection were included among the exclusion criteria. Between about 35 and 110 mL of blood was sampled per time point. PBMC were isolated using Ficoll-Paque PLUS or SepMate separation. As a non-Tfh comparison subset, CXCR5- memory CD4 T cells were sorted. Cell subsets were sorted from PBMC on a BD FACS Aria before DNA extraction.

What the work shows at the level of the full study, not this receptor alone: With successive annual vaccinations, a recurrent oligoclonal ICOS+CD38+ cTfh response was recalled, and this response contained tetramer and AIM influenza-specific clonotypes. ICOS+CD38+ cTfh clonality correlated with the frequency of that population, and its change correlated with the change in circulating plasmablast frequency. Undersampling of the much larger non-cTfh compartments could not be excluded when assessing influenza clone enrichment. Day 7 ICOS+CD38+ clones were most often found later in ICOS-CD38- cTfh, suggesting that subset may serve as a memory reservoir. Productive TCRB sequences were recovered from only about 8.5-22% of analyzed cells, so rare clonotypes could not be sampled.

Details on this clone: Its antigen specificity is not known. Base qualities are not at hand, and no much larger clone is one base apart.

Library preparation was by the immunoSEQ multiplex PCR assay. Adaptive Biotechnologies handled the TCRB amplification, library preparation, sequencing and preliminary bioinformatics at Survey level resolution. As for the authors' bioinformatics: Clonality was calculated in R as 1 minus normalized Shannon entropy, and the Gini index was calculated with the R package ineq. The overlap score was defined as the summed counts of shared sequences divided by the total counts of all sequences in both compared samples. The significance of shared clonotypes was tested with Fisher's exact test, assuming a theoretical repertoire of 10^7 TCRB sequences. TCRdb's version of the immuneACCESS table is confined to in-frame rearrangements and falls short of the full clone set. An unresolved V gene accounts for under half of the shortfall where checked; the remainder is of unknown origin. Clonal size and the V and J genes are those of that table, whereas D and trimming came from the DNA. For this sample there are roughly 6,100 clones; more than 75% appear just once. Jointly, the top ten make up roughly 0.74% of the sample.

This TCR came from an adult who received the influenza vaccine. This sequence uses TRBV7-8 and TRBJ2-1; D gene: possibly TRBD1, on 6 matching bases. Sequences were derived from CXCR5- memory CD4+ T cells sorted from blood, sampled on the day of influenza vaccination. In light of the paper, this sample's cell subset or site label describes: CXCR5- memory CD4 T cells. The CDR3 sequence is CASSYRDWSYNEQFF. The DNA sequence is given as TGTGCCAGCAGCTACAGGGATTGGTCCTACAATGAGCAGTTCTTC.